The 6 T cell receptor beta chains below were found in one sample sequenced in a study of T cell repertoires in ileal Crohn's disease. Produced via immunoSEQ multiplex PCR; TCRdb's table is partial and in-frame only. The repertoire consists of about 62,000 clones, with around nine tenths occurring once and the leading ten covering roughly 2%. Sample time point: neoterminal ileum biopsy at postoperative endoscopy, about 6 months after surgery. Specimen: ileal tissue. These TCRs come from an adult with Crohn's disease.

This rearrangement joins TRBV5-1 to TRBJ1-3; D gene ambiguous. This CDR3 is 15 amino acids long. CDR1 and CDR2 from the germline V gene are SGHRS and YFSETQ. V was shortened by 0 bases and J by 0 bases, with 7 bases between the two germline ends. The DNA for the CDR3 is TGCGCCAGCAGCTTGGACGGAGCCTCTGGAAACACCATATATTTT. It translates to CASSLDGASGNTIYF. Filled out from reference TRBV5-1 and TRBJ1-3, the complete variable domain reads KAGVTQTPRYLIKTRGQQVTLSCSPISGHRSVSWYQQTPGQGLQFLFEYFSETQRNKGNFPGRFSGRQFSNSRSEMNVSTLELGDSALYLCASSLDGASGNTIYFGEGSWLTVV.

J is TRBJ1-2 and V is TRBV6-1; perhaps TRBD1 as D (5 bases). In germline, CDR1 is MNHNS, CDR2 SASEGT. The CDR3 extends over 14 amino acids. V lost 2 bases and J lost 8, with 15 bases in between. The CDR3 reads CASSERRTWPGYTF. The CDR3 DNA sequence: TGTGCCAGCAGTGAAAGAAGGACATGGCCCGGCTACACCTTC.

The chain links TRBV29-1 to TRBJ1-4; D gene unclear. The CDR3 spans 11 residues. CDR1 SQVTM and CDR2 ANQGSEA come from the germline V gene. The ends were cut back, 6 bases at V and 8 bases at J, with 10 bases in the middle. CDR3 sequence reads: CSVRGEEKLFF. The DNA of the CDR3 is TGCAGCGTCCGGGGAGAGGAAAAACTGTTTTTT.

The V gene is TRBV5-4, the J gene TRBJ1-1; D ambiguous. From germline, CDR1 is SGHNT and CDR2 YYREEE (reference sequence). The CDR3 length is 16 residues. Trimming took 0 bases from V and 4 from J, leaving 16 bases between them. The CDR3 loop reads CASSLGSGNLRTEAFF. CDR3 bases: TGTGCCAGCAGCTTGGGGTCGGGGAACTTGCGCACTGAAGCTTTCTTT. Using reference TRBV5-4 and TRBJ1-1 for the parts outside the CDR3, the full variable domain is ETGVTQSPTHLIKTRGQQVTLRCSSQSGHNTVSWYQQALGQGPQFIFQYYREEENGRGNFPPRFSGLQFPNYSSELNVNALELDDSALYLCASSLGSGNLRTEAFFGQGTRLTVV.

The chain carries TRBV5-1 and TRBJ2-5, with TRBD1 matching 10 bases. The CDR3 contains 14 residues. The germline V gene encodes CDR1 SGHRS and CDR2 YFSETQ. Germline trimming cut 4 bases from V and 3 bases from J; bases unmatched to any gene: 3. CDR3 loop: CASSVGQGEETQYF. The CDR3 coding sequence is TGCGCCAGCAGCGTAGGACAGGGGGAAGAGACCCAGTACTTC.

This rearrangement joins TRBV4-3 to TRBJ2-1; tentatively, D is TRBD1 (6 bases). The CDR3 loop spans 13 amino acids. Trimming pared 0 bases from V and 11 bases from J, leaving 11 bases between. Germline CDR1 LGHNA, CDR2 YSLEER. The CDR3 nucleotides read TGCGCCAGCAGCCAAGAACAGGGTATCAAGCAGTTCTTC. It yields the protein CASSQEQGIKQFF.